Below, one T cell receptor beta chain is given with its context. Profiling relied on immunoSEQ multiplex PCR, and the TCRdb table lists in-frame clones only, not all of them. The table shows 250,000 to 300,000 clones, with approximately 90% occurring only once. Trimming took off 1 base at V and 2 bases at J, with 8 bases between the two ends. Germline V lookup: CDR1 SGHNT, CDR2 YYREEE (reference sequence). The CDR3 has 14 amino acids. The sample is drawn from a study of blood T cell repertoires in COVID-19. As for the study in general: Spain, Italy and the United States supplied samples that represented acute and convalescent COVID-19.

Across under 25 US areas, participants ranged in age from roughly 18 to 95 years. The sequence was obtained from a human donor in a cohort exposed to, infected with or recovered from COVID-19 (not recorded which). The donor label of this sample is uncertain. This chain links TRBV5-4 with TRBJ2-3, with no clear D. The sample taken for sequencing was PBMCs or T cells enriched from blood (not recorded which). The CDR3 region has the DNA TGTGCCAGCAGCTTGTCCCCACACACAGATACGCAGTATTTT. The encoded protein is CASSLSPHTDTQYF.